Here is one T cell receptor (beta chain) with its context. This clonotype was picked up a small number of times. What antigen it recognizes has not been identified. Base quality data are lacking; no much larger clone is found one base away. Systemically healthy Caucasian individuals from Russia, 35 to 50 in total and aged about 6 to 100 years, were included as donors. Each donor gave roughly 9 milliliters of peripheral blood, drawn into EDTA-treated Vacutainer tubes. Ficoll-Paque density-gradient centrifugation was used to isolate PBMCs, with at least 6 million obtained per sample. Trizol reagent was used to extract total RNA from PBMCs, with at least 5 micrograms per sample. The percentages of naive CD45RAhigh/CD27high T cells were determined by flow cytometry on a PBMC aliquot from every donor. This entry comes from a study of blood T cells in healthy people across ages (dated by TCRdb to the mid-2010s). For the wider study: In model experiments, template switching captured roughly one uniquely barcoded TCR beta cDNA molecule for every two T cells. To avoid experimental bias, donors of different ages were randomly spread across the sequencing lanes. Age-related changes in TCR beta repertoire diversity were measured in the study by deep sequencing normalized with unique cDNA molecular identifiers. Two additional independent replicas of 1 million unique cDNA reads from the same blood draw were analyzed for two donors (one aged 18 to 30 and one aged 80 or older). The donors were split into four age groups: young (average about 16 years), middle-aged (more than 35), aged (approximately 60) and long-lived (approximately 89). What the work shows at the level of the full study, not this receptor alone: Compared with the aged group, more naive CD4+ T cells, fewer expanded clones and increased TCR diversity were shown by the long-lived group, suggesting age selection. As age increased, observed TCR beta diversity per million T cells dropped in a roughly linear way, and a significant reduction was already evident by age 40. Observed TCR beta diversity correlated strongly with the percentage of naive T cells measured by flow cytometry. Because donor CMV infection status was unknown, age-related changes in expanded clonotypes were potentially confounded. Estimates of total diversity based on one million sequenced T cells were considered lower bounds and underestimates. Bulk unsorted PBMC profiling prevented conclusive comparison of naive and antigen-experienced compartments.

In the germline V gene, CDR1 corresponds to SNHLY and CDR2 to FYNNEI. Inclusive of the bounding cysteine and phenylalanine, the CDR3 is 14 residues long. CDR3 DNA is the only sequence kept; it has 42 bases, read in frame from the first base. Trimming removed 4 bases from V and 6 bases from J, leaving 13 bases between the germline ends. The library was built by means of 5' RACE. Sequencing was performed on an Illumina HiSeq 2500. The second PCR ran for about 7 to 11 cycles and used a J-beta primer mix along with a sample-barcoded 5' primer. A template-switch 5' adaptor carrying 12 random nucleotides introduced a unique molecular identifier onto each TCR beta cDNA molecule. Each sample yielded at least 2.5 million CDR3-containing paired-end reads. First-strand cDNA synthesis was performed from all RNA using the Mint cDNA synthesis kit, with priming by a TRBC-specific oligonucleotide. All cDNA was treated with uracil-DNA glycosylase and then went through a first 18-cycle PCR with the universal primers M1SS and BC2_uni_R. For the original study's pipeline: Each sample was normalized by randomly selecting 1 million high-quality reads, each carrying a distinct molecular identifier. Instead of being binned into consensus sequences, reads with shared molecular identifiers were discarded. MiTCR, with a Q25 quality threshold and the strictest error-elimination algorithm, was used for CDR3 identification, clonotype clustering and error correction. A nonparametric unseen species model using Euler transformation provided a lower-bound estimate of total TCR beta diversity. TCRdb trimmed the raw reads at Q25, called clones with MiXCR and kept productive beta chains. One record per CDR3 amino acid sequence lists the most common genes and DNA. These V and J calls are TCRdb output, not the study's own analysis. For this sample the table gives under 2 million distinct CDR3 sequences, of which 30% to 35% were detected only once. Roughly 10% of the sample goes to the ten largest clones.

The V gene is TRBV2 and the J gene is TRBJ2-1; the D gene is perhaps TRBD2, on 5 matching bases. This receptor was obtained from a woman in her twenties or thirties in good health. Material: blood. The nucleotide sequence is TGTGCCAGCAGTGCTGAGACGGGGAGCAATGAGCAGTTCTTC. It encodes CASSAETGSNEQFF.